This T cell receptor beta chain stems from a study of vaccination and CD4 T cells after COVID-19. Across the study: The study enrolled six male and four female convalescents, two of whom were Hispanic. Cells received overlapping spike peptides from SARS-CoV-2, HCoV-NL63, HCoV-OC43 and HCoV-229E as stimulation.

In regard to this clonotype: What it binds is unknown.

Treatment in this sample: roughly ten-day PBMC culture with coronavirus spike peptide pools or control peptides (ViraFEST assay). With peptide pools, ViraFEST first expanded antigen-specific T cells and afterwards sequenced their TCRs. The CDR3 length is 13 residues. Trimming shortened V by 8 bases and J by 1 base, and 9 bases separated the two germline ends. Germline V gene data show CDR1 as LNHDA and CDR2 as SQIVND (reference sequence). The Oncomine TCR Beta short-read assay was applied to DNA of cultured CD4+ T cells. TCRdb reanalysed the PCR reads using MiXCR and keeps one entry per CDR3 protein. Among about 14,000 distinct CDR3 sequences listed, roughly 50% were seen once.

Sequencing used CD4+ T cells from blood, cultured in vitro, obtained before SARS-CoV-2 vaccination. The clonotype originates from a human donor who had recovered from COVID-19. This sequence joins TRBV19 and TRBJ1-5; possible D gene TRBD1, 6 bases. The CDR3 sequence: CASGTGSNQPQHF. In nucleotides, the CDR3 is TGTGCCAGTGGCACAGGGAGCAATCAGCCCCAGCATTTT.